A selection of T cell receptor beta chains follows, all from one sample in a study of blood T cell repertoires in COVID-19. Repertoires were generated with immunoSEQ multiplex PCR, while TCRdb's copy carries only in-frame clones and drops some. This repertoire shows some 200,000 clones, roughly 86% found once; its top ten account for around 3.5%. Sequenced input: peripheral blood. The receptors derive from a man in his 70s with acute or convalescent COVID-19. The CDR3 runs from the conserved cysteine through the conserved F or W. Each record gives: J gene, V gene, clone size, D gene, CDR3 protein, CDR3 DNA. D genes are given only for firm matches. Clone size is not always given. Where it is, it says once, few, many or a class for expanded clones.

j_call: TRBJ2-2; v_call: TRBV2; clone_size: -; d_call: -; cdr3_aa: CASLGELGNTGELFF; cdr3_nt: TGTGCCAGCCTCGGGGAACTGGGGAACACCGGGGAGCTGTTTTTT
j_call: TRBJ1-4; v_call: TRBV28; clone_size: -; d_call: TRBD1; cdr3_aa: CASSTTGAGNEKLFF; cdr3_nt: TGTGCCAGCAGCACCACAGGGGCAGGGAATGAAAAACTGTTTTTT
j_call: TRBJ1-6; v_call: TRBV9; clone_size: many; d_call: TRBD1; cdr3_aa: CASSVGTDSFSSYNSPLHF; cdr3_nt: TGTGCCAGCAGCGTTGGGACAGACTCCTTTAGCTCCTATAATTCACCCCTCCACTTT
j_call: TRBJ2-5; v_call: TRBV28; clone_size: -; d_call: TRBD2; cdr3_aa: CASSLTSGGSQYF; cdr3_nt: TGTGCCAGCAGTTTGACTAGCGGGGGTTCCCAGTACTTC
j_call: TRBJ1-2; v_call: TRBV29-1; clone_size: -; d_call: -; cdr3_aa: CSVTRGGLVGGYTF; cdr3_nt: TGCAGCGTGACCCGCGGGGGGCTGGTAGGTGGCTACACCTTC
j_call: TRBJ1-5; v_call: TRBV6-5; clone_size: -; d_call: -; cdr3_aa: CASKQGYNQPQHF; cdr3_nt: TGTGCCAGCAAGCAGGGTTACAATCAGCCCCAGCATTTT
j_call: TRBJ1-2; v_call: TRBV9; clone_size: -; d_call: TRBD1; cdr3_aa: CASSVAGQGRDGYTF; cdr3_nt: TGTGCCAGCAGCGTAGCCGGACAGGGTCGGGATGGCTACACCTTC
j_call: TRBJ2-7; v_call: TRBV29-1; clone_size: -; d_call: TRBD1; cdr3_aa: CSVTTGTGAYYEQYF; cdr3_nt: TGCAGCGTCACAACCGGGACAGGGGCTTACTACGAGCAGTACTTC
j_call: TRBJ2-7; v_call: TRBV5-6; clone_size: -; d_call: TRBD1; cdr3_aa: CASSIHGTGFSEQYF; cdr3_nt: TGTGCCAGCAGCATCCACGGGACAGGGTTCTCCGAGCAGTACTTC
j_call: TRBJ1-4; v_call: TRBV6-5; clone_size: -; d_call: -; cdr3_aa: CASSSEVGAEKLFF; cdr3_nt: TGTGCCAGCAGCTCCGAGGTAGGGGCTGAAAAACTGTTTTTT
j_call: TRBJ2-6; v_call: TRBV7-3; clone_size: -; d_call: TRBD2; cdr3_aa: CASSLGRAGANVLTF; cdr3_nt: TGTGCCAGCAGCTTGGGGAGGGCTGGGGCCAACGTCCTGACTTTC
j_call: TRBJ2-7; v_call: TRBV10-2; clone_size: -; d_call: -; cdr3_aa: CASRDNRDHEQYF; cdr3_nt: TGCGCCAGCAGGGACAACAGGGACCACGAGCAGTACTTC
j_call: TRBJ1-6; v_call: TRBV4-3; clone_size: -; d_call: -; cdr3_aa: CASSQAGQGITSPLHF; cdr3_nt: TGCGCCAGCAGCCAAGCCGGGCAGGGAATTACTTCACCCCTCCACTTT
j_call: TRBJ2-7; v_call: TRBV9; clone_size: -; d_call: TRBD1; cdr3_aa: CASGPAGTGYEQYF; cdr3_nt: TGTGCCAGCGGCCCCGCCGGGACAGGGTACGAGCAGTACTTC
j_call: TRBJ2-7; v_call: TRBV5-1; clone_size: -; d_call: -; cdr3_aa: CASTLDGAYEQYF; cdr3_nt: TGCGCCAGCACCTTGGACGGGGCCTACGAGCAGTACTTC
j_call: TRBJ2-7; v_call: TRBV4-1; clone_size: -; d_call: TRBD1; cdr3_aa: CASSQRQGYEQYF; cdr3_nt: TGCGCCAGCAGCCAGAGACAGGGCTACGAGCAGTACTTC
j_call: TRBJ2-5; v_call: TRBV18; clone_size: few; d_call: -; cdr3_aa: CASSPPGLRETQYF; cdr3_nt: TGTGCCAGCTCACCACCGGGCCTTCGAGAGACCCAGTACTTC
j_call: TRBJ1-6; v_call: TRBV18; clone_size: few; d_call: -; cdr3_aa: CASSLATNNSPLHF; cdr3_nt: TGTGCCAGCTCACTCGCGACAAATAATTCACCCCTCCACTTT
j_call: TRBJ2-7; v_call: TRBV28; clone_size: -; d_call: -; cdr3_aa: CASSSHPTSGAPFYEQYF; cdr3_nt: TGTGCCAGCAGCTCACACCCAACCTCTGGTGCTCCTTTCTACGAGCAGTACTTC
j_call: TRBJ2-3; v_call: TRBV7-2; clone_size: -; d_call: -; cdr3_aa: CASNSDWGTDTQYF; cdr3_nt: TGTGCCAGCAATTCCGACTGGGGCACAGATACGCAGTATTTT
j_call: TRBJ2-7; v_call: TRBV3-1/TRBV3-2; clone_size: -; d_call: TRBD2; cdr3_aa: CASSQRGDEQYF; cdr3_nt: TGTGCCAGCAGCCAACGGGGGGACGAGCAGTACTTC
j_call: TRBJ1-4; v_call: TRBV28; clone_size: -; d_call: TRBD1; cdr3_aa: CASSSGTENEKLFF; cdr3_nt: TGTGCCAGCAGTTCAGGGACAGAGAATGAAAAACTGTTTTTT
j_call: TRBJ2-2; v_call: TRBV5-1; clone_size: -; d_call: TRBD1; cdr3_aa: CASRFGQGTVGELFF; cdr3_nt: TGCGCCAGCAGATTTGGACAGGGTACGGTCGGGGAGCTGTTTTTT
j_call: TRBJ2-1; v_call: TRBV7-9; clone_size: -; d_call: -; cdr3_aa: CASSPSLTSYNEQFF; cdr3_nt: TGTGCCAGCAGCCCTAGTCTGACTAGTTACAATGAGCAGTTCTTC
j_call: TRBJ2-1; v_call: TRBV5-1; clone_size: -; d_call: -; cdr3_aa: CASSLEGTALREQFF; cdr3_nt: TGCGCCAGCAGCTTGGAAGGGACTGCCTTAAGGGAGCAGTTCTTC
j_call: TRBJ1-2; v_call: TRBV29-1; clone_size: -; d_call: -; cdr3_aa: CSVEGPLGAYGYTF; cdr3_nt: TGCAGCGTTGAAGGCCCCTTGGGGGCCTATGGCTACACCTTC
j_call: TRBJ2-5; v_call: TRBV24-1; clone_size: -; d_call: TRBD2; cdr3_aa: CATSDSGRETQYF; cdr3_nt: TGTGCCACCAGTGATTCCGGGAGGGAGACCCAGTACTTC
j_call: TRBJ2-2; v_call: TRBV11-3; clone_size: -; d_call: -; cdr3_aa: CASSFRGTGELFF; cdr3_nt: TGTGCCAGCAGCTTCCGGGGTACCGGGGAGCTGTTTTTT
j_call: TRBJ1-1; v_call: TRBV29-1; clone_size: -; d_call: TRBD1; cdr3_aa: CSAHPGQPAEAFF; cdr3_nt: TGCAGCGCTCATCCGGGACAGCCAGCTGAAGCTTTCTTT
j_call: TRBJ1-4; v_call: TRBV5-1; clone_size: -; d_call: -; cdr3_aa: CASSLRGGDEKLFF; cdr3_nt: TGCGCCAGCAGCTTGAGAGGGGGGGATGAAAAACTGTTTTTT
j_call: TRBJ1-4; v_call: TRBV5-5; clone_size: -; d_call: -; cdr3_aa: CASSAGPWDEKLFF; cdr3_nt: TGTGCCAGCAGCGCGGGACCCTGGGATGAAAAACTGTTTTTT
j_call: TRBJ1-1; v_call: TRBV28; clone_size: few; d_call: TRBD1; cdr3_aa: CASSSLGQVNTEAFF; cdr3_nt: TGTGCCAGCAGTTCATTGGGACAGGTGAACACTGAAGCTTTCTTT
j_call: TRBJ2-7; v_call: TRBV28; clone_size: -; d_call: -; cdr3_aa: CASSFPSRQAYEQYF; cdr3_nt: TGTGCCAGCAGTTTTCCCTCCAGACAGGCCTACGAGCAGTACTTC
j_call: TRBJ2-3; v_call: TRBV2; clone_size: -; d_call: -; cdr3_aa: CASSETTSTDTQYF; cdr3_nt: TGTGCCAGCAGTGAGACGACTAGCACAGATACGCAGTATTTT
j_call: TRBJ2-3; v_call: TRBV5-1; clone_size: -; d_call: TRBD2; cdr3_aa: CASSLAFTSGRGDTQYF; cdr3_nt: TGCGCCAGCAGCTTGGCATTCACTAGCGGGAGAGGAGATACGCAGTATTTT
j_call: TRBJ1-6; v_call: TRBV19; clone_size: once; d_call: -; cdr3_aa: CARGGALHF; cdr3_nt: TGTGCCAGAGGCGGTGCCCTCCACTTT
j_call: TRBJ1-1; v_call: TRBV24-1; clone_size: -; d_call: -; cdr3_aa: CATSDFEGTEAFF; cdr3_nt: TGTGCCACCAGTGATTTTGAGGGCACTGAAGCTTTCTTT
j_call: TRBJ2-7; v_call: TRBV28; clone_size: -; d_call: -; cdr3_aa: CASSPGGPLTYEQYF; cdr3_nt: TGTGCCAGCAGCCCCGGGGGGCCTCTTACCTACGAGCAGTACTTC
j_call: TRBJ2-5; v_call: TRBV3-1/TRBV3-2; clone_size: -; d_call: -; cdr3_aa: CASSVRGSETQYF; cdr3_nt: TGTGCCAGCAGCGTGCGGGGTTCGGAGACCCAGTACTTC
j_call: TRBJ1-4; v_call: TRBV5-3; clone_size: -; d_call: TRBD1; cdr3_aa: CARSLPTGGEKLFF; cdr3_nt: TGTGCCAGAAGCTTACCGACAGGGGGCGAAAAACTGTTTTTT
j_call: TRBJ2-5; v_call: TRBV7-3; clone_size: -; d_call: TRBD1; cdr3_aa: CASSSQGGDETQYF; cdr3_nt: TGTGCCAGCAGCTCCCAAGGGGGCGATGAGACCCAGTACTTC
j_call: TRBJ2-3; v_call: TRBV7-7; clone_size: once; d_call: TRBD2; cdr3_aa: CASSYRLAGGSSTDTQYF; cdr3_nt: TGTGCCAGCAGCTACCGACTAGCGGGGGGGTCGAGCACAGATACGCAGTATTTT
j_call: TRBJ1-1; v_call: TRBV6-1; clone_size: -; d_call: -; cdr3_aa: CASSEAHRVLNTEAFF; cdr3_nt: TGTGCCAGCAGTGAAGCCCACAGGGTTCTGAACACTGAAGCTTTCTTT
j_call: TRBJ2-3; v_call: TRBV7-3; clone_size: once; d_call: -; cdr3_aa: CASSLIGGTDTQYF; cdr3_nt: TGTGCCAGCAGCTTAATCGGCGGGACAGATACGCAGTATTTT
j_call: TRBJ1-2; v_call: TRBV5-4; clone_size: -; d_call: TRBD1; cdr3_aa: CASSFGTGWDYGYTF; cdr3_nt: TGTGCCAGCAGCTTTGGGACAGGGTGGGACTATGGCTACACCTTC
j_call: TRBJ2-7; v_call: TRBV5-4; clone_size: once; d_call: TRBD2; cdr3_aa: CASSSTSETYEQYF; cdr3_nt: TGTGCCAGCAGCAGCACTAGCGAAACCTACGAGCAGTACTTC
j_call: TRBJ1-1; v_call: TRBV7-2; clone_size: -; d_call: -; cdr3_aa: CASSSKGFRDTEAFF; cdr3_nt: TGTGCCAGCAGCTCCAAGGGGTTTAGGGACACTGAAGCTTTCTTT